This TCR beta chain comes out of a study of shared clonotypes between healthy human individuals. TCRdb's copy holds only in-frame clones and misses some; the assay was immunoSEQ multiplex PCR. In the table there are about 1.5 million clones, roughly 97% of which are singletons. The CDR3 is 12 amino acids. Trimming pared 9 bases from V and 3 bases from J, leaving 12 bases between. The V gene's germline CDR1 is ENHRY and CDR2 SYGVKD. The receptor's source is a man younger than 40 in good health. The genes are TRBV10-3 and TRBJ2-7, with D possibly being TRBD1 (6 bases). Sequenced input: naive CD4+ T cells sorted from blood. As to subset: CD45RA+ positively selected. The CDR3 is CAIQGIDYEQYF. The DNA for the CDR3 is TGTGCCATTCAGGGGATTGACTACGAGCAGTACTTC.